One sample yielded the 6 T cell receptor beta chains listed below, sequenced in a study of CD8 T cells in Susac syndrome. RNA totalling 0.5 to 1 ug underwent reverse transcription with random hexamers. TCRdb redid the calling of the immunoSEQ multiplex PCR reads with MiXCR, one entry per CDR3 protein. Of around 170,000 distinct CDR3 sequences listed, 95% are singletons. The sample consisted of CD8+ T cells from PBMCs. The receptors shown here come from a human donor with Susac syndrome.

The chain links TRBV20-1 to TRBJ2-2; D remains unclear. This CDR3 region has 12 residues. In germline, CDR1 is DFQATT, CDR2 SNEGSKA (reference sequence). Deletions cut 6 bases from V and 5 bases from J, with 10 bases between. The CDR3 DNA sequence: TGCAGTGCCCCTATAGGGACCGGGGAGCTGTTTTTT. Residues: CSAPIGTGELFF.

The J gene is TRBJ2-3, the V gene TRBV30; D might be TRBD1 (5 bases). V was cut by 2 bases and J by 6 bases, with 18 bases left in between. The germline V gene has CDR1 GTSNPN and CDR2 SVGIG (reference sequence). The CDR3 is made up of 15 amino acids. The CDR3 nucleotides are TGTGCCTGGAGTCTTGTGGCAGGGTATGGCGATACGCAGTATTTT. It codes for CAWSLVAGYGDTQYF. The entire variable domain, with the rest obtained from reference TRBV30 and TRBJ2-3, is as follows: SQTIHQWPATLVQPVGSPLSLECTVEGTSNPNLYWYRQAAGRGLQLLFYSVGIGQISSEVPQNLSASRPQDRQFILSSKKLLLSDSGFYLCAWSLVAGYGDTQYFGPGTRLTVL.

This sequence joins TRBV27 and TRBJ2-5; D is tentatively TRBD1 or TRBD2 (5 bases each). There are 14 residues in the CDR3. CDR1 and CDR2 from the germline V gene are MNHEY and SMNVEV (reference sequence). Between the trimmed V and J ends, which lost 5 bases and 2 bases, there was a span of 12 bases. The CDR3 coding sequence is TGTGCCAGCAGTCCCCTCGAGGGGCAAGAGACCCAGTACTTC. Residues: CASSPLEGQETQYF.

The V and J genes are TRBV29-1 and TRBJ2-7; D is ambiguous. Trimming left V 4 bases short and J 2 bases short, with 18 bases between. Germline-derived CDR1 and CDR2 are SQVTM and ANQGSEA. The CDR3 contains 15 residues. The CDR3, as DNA: TGCAGCGTTGTGCTGGGCTACCCTCACCCCTACGAGCAGTACTTC. Translated, it gives CSVVLGYPHPYEQYF.

The chain links TRBV19 to TRBJ2-7; D not resolved. Germline values: CDR1 LNHDA, CDR2 SQIVND (reference sequence). The CDR3 has 13 amino acids. Trimming stripped 5 bases from V and 2 bases from J, with 10 bases between. Here the CDR3 DNA reads TGTGCCAGTAGTCCCCCCGGCCCCTACGAGCAGTACTTC. It encodes CASSPPGPYEQYF.

The chain links TRBV5-1 to TRBJ2-7, with a possible D match to TRBD1 (5 bases). Trimming removed 0 bases from V and 10 bases from J, with 11 bases in between. This CDR3 comprises 12 residues. Germline CDR1 SGHRS, CDR2 YFSETQ. The DNA of the CDR3 is TGCGCCAGCAGCTTGGAGGGGCCCACTCAGTACTTC. Its protein product is CASSLEGPTQYF.